This entry describes one T cell receptor beta chain. Its target is not known. These data come from a study of a mutant IDH1 vaccine in newly diagnosed glioma. Study overall: Sex among treated patients split roughly 62% male, roughly 40% female; mean age was roughly 42 years. Most had both radiotherapy and temozolomide beforehand; others had only one. General observations from the study: It seemed that pseudoprogression was not linked to changes in the top peripheral T cell clonotypes.

Sequenced by immunoSEQ multiplex PCR; TCRdb stores in-frame clones only, minus some. The table has about 16,000 clones, around four fifths seen once. As to time point: baseline, week 1 (first vaccination visit). The treatment is: pre-vaccination baseline after standard-of-care therapy. The donors had new WHO grade 3 or 4 astrocytomas; these were IDH1-mutant and ATRX-lost. CDR3 length: 15 amino acids. V was shortened by 0 bases and J by 1 base, with 7 bases between the two germline ends. CDR1 is MNHNY, CDR2 SVGAGI, per germline (reference sequence). V is TRBV6-6 and J is TRBJ1-5; D perhaps matches TRBD1 (5 bases). Sequenced here: PBMCs, sampled from a glioma patient treated with radiotherapy, temozolomide or both. The clonotype was recovered from a man aged 40-50 years with glioma. The CDR3 loop reads CASSYSKGSNQPQHF. CDR3 coding DNA: TGTGCCAGCAGTTACTCGAAGGGGAGCAATCAGCCCCAGCATTTT.